Detailed here is one T cell receptor beta chain. The antigen is undetermined. This entry comes from a study of T cell repertoires in ileal Crohn's disease. Looking at the study overall: Postoperative therapy was given to about half: around eleven thiopurines, around 18 anti-TNF agents. Whole-study findings and limits: Clonal expansions were more frequent in active smokers than non-smokers at surgery.

TCRdb's copy holds only in-frame clones and misses some; the assay was immunoSEQ multiplex PCR. The data contain about 14,000 clones, around 80% of them singletons. Germline CDR1 reads LGHNA; CDR2 reads YNFKEQ. Trimming cost V 0 bases and J 5 bases; bases outside gene matches: 5. The CDR3 totals 16 residues. Material for sequencing was ileal tissue. The sequence derives from an adult with Crohn's disease. The J gene is TRBJ2-5, the V gene TRBV4-2; TRBD2 matches 11 bases. This CDR3 reads CASSQDMTSGVETQYF. In DNA form, the CDR3 reads TGTGCCAGCAGCCAAGATATGACTAGCGGGGTTGAGACCCAGTACTTC.